This TCR beta chain was recorded in a study of OX40 agonist ivuxolimab in advanced cancers. Study-level background: Patients got intravenous ivuxolimab at 0.01 to 10 mg/kg every 2 weeks.

Sequenced by immunoSEQ multiplex PCR; TCRdb stores in-frame clones only, minus some. The profile shows 58,000 or so clones, over 65% of them singletons. Prior autoimmune disease or systemic immunosuppression barred patients. Blood draws occurred at baseline, cycle 4 day 1, and cycle 7 day 1. V was trimmed by 10 bases and J by 4 bases, leaving 18 bases between them. The germline V gene has CDR1 LNHDA and CDR2 SQIVND (reference sequence). There are 14 residues in the CDR3. The V and J genes are TRBV19 and TRBJ2-3; D might be TRBD1 or TRBD2, each matching 5 bases. The TCR sequence derives from an adult with an advanced solid tumor such as melanoma, head and neck, liver or kidney cancer. The sample was CD4+ or CD8+ T cells sorted from blood, taken in a trial of the OX40 agonist ivuxolimab. Here the CDR3 DNA reads TGTGCCACCAACCCCGGGGACGTCCCAGATACGCAGTATTTT. Amino acid sequence: CATNPGDVPDTQYF.